The clone carrying this T cell receptor beta chain was detected a few times. Germline values: CDR1 SGHTA, CDR2 FQGNSA. The J segment lost 4 bases and the V segment lost 1 base, leaving 3 bases of the junction unmatched. The CDR3 loop spans 15 amino acids. The sample comes from a study of T-cell memory formation after mild COVID-19. Using constant-segment primers, 5'RACE produced TCR alpha and TCR beta cDNA libraries carrying sample barcodes and UMIs. In TCRdb, the 5' RACE reads were re-called with MiXCR into one record per CDR3 protein. The sample yields about 350,000 distinct CDR3 sequences, roughly an eighth seen once.

The chain has TRBV7-2 and TRBJ2-5, with TRBD2 matching over 10 bases. This clonotype was obtained from a man aged 18 to 29 who had mild COVID-19 (a few samples of this study predate the infection). Cell type and time point are not known. Sequenced sample: PBMCs or a T cell subset sorted from them (not recorded which). CDR3 coding DNA: TGTGCCAGCAGCTTAGAGCGGGGGGGCATAGAGACCCAGTACTTC. Its translation is CASSLERGGIETQYF.